This T cell receptor beta chain was found in a study of blood T cell repertoires in COVID-19. How the authors handled the data: Reference gene primer amplification gave estimated nucleated cell counts. Libraries were prepared by immunoSEQ multiplex PCR; TCRdb keeps only in-frame clonotypes and omits some of them. D and trimming come from the DNA, and the V and J calls and clone size come from that table. The sample yields over 150,000 clones, 75% to 85% seen once. Germline CDR1 reads MGHRA; CDR2 reads YSYEKL. CDR3 length: 15 residues. The V end lost 4 bases, the J end lost 2 bases, and 14 bases lay between the germline ends.

The receptor's source is a woman between 55 and 75 years old with COVID-19, enrolled during active disease. The sample was peripheral blood. This sequence joins TRBV4-1 and TRBJ1-2, with D perhaps matching TRBD1 (6 bases). CDR3 in amino acids: CASSPSGTWNYGYTF. CDR3 in DNA: TGCGCCAGCAGCCCCTCCGGGACATGGAACTATGGCTACACCTTC.